This TCR beta chain emerged from a study of blood T cell repertoires in COVID-19. Trimming removed 2 bases from V and 0 bases from J, with 8 bases in between. CDR1 and CDR2 from the germline V gene are SGHRS and YFSETQ. The CDR3 length is 15 residues. Assay used: immunoSEQ multiplex PCR; TCRdb lists only in-frame clones, some missing. The data show about 260,000 clones, more than 70% seen once. This TCR derives from a woman aged 50 to 65 who had recovered from COVID-19. The specimen sequenced was PBMCs or T cells enriched from blood (not recorded which). This chain connects TRBV5-1 to TRBJ2-2; D gene ambiguous. The CDR3 sequence is CASSLSTPNTGELFF. CDR3 DNA sequence: TGCGCCAGCAGCTTATCTACCCCGAACACCGGGGAGCTGTTTTTT.